This is a list of T cell receptor beta chains from one sample in a study of vaccination effects on CD4 cells after COVID-19. Clones were sequenced by immunoSEQ multiplex PCR, and TCRdb holds only the in-frame ones, with some missing. The table has 20,000 to 25,000 clones, roughly 72% seen once. These receptors' antigens are unknown. Sequenced here: CD4+ T cells from PBMCs cultured with HCoV-NL63 spike peptides, sampled before COVID-19 vaccination. The source of these receptors is a human donor who received a COVID-19 vaccine. CDR3s include the opening cysteine and the closing phenylalanine or tryptophan. D genes are given only for firm matches. Where a row states a size, it is once, few, many or the class of an expanded clone; other rows omit it.

TRBD1	NA	TRBV27	TRBJ2-7	CASSSPGTGSSSEQYF	TGTGCCAGCAGTTCCCCCGGGACAGGGTCTTCTTCCGAGCAGTACTTC
NA	few	TRBV20-1	TRBJ2-7	CSAADSYEQYF	TGCAGTGCCGCTGACTCCTACGAGCAGTACTTC
NA	NA	TRBV5-1	TRBJ2-1	CASSLVYRGVVPYNEQFF	TGCGCCAGCAGCTTGGTCTACCGGGGCGTGGTACCTTACAATGAGCAGTTCTTC
NA	NA	TRBV5-1	TRBJ2-3	CASSLDPRGSTDTQYF	TGCGCCAGCAGCTTGGATCCTCGGGGAAGCACAGATACGCAGTATTTT
TRBD1	few	TRBV5-1	TRBJ1-3	CASSPGQGYSGNTIYF	TGCGCCAGCAGCCCCGGACAGGGCTACTCTGGAAACACCATATATTTT
TRBD2	few	TRBV5-1	TRBJ2-3	CASRQGTSGGTDTQYF	TGCGCCAGCAGACAGGGGACTAGCGGGGGCACAGATACGCAGTATTTT
NA	NA	TRBV12-3/TRBV12-4	TRBJ1-1	CASSLGKNTEAFF	TGTGCCAGCAGTTTAGGGAAGAACACTGAAGCTTTCTTT
NA	few	TRBV7-8	TRBJ1-4	CASSLGATNEKLFF	TGTGCCAGCAGCTTAGGAGCAACTAATGAAAAACTGTTTTTT
NA	NA	TRBV6-4	TRBJ1-2	CASSDSGKTYTF	TGTGCCAGCAGTGACTCGGGGAAGACCTACACCTTC
NA	NA	TRBV9	TRBJ1-4	CASSVGGLGEKLFF	TGTGCCAGCAGCGTAGGGGGGCTTGGAGAAAAACTGTTTTTT
NA	NA	TRBV30	TRBJ2-5	CAWSRRRQETQYF	TGTGCCTGGAGTCGCCGCAGACAAGAGACCCAGTACTTC
TRBD2	NA	TRBV19	TRBJ2-1	CASSTSGMYDEQFF	TGTGCCAGTAGTACTAGCGGAATGTACGATGAGCAGTTCTTC
NA	few	TRBV24-1	TRBJ2-1	CATSVSPYRFPSEGQFF	TGTGCCACCAGTGTTTCCCCCTATCGTTTCCCCTCCGAAGGGCAGTTCTTC